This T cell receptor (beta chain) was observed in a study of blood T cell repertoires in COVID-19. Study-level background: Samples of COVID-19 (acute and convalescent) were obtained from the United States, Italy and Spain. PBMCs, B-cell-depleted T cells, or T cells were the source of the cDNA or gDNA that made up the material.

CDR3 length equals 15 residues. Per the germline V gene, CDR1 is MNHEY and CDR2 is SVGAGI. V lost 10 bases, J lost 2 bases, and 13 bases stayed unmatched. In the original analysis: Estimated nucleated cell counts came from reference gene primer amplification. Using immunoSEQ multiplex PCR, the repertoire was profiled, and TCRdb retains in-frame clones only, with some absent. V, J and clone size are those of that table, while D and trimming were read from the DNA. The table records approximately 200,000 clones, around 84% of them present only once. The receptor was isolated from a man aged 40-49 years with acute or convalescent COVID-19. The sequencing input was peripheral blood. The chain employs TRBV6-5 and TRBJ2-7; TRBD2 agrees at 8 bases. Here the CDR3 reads CATSRGASGPYEQYF. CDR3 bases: TGTGCCACCTCGAGAGGGGCTAGCGGGCCCTACGAGCAGTACTTC.